What follows are 30 T cell receptor beta chains derived from one specimen sequenced in a study of shared clonotypes between healthy human individuals (dated by TCRdb to between 2020 and 2021). The receptor library was made with the immunoSEQ multiplex PCR assay. TCRdb holds this immuneACCESS table with in-frame rearrangements only. Some clones are missing; in checked studies, unresolved V genes explain under half, and the rest has no known cause. A total of over a million clones appear in this sample, around 78% of them only once. In total, the top ten clones hold more than 0.5% of the sample. Material: memory CD4+ T cells from PBMCs. The cell subset or site label here, explained by the study, means: CD45RA-negative fraction. The origin of the receptors is a man between 18 and 29 years old in good health. Some clones in this sample may be carry-over from other donors' samples.

In its sample, this clone was seen once. The chain links TRBV11-2 to TRBJ2-5; no definite D call. Trimming removed 1 base from V and 7 bases from J, with 4 bases in between. This CDR3 region has 11 residues. Looked up from germline, CDR1 is SGHAT and CDR2 is FQNNGV. The CDR3 nucleotides read TGTGCCAGCAGCTTAGGGTGGACCCAGTACTTC. The encoded protein is CASSLGWTQYF. Full variable domain (rest looked up from reference TRBV11-2 and TRBJ2-5): EAGVAQSPRYKIIEKRQSVAFWCNPISGHATLYWYQQILGQGPKLLIQFQNNGVVDDSQLPKDRFSAERLKGVDSTLKIQPAKLEDSAVYLCASSLGWTQYFGPGTRLLVL.

This clone was detected a few times. This sequence joins TRBV10-1 and TRBJ2-1, with 9 bases that match TRBD2. Trimming cost V 0 bases and J 9 bases; bases outside gene matches: 15. The CDR3 consists of 18 residues. The germline V gene has CDR1 WNHNN and CDR2 SYGVQD (reference sequence). The CDR3 reads CASSESEVGGRALCEQFF. CDR3 DNA: TGCGCCAGCAGTGAGTCGGAAGTTGGCGGGAGGGCCCTATGTGAGCAGTTCTTC.

V usage is TRBV4-1 and J usage is TRBJ2-5, with 11 positions matching TRBD2. The CDR3 runs to 17 residues. J gave up 1 base and V 1 base, and 5 bases lay outside the gene matches. The germline gives CDR1 MGHRA, CDR2 YSYEKL. CDR3 in DNA: TGCGCCAGCAGCCAAGGGCTAGCGGGAGGTACCCAAGAGACCCAGTACTTC. The encoded protein is CASSQGLAGGTQETQYF.

The V gene is TRBV9, the J gene TRBJ2-2; TRBD2 might be the D (5 bases). The CDR3 length is 13 residues. V was cut by 4 bases and J by 6 bases, with 10 bases left in between. Germline CDR1 SGDLS, CDR2 YYNGEE. The CDR3 protein is CASSLLGAGELFF. CDR3 bases: TGTGCCAGCAGCCTACTAGGTGCCGGGGAGCTGTTTTTT. Together with reference TRBV9 and TRBJ2-2, the CDR3 gives the full variable domain: DSGVTQTPKHLITATGQRVTLRCSPRSGDLSVYWYQQSLDQGLQFLIQYYNGEERAKGNILERFSAQQFPDLHSELNLSSLELGDSALYFCASSLLGAGELFFGEGSRLTVL.

This clone was counted a few times. This chain links TRBV5-1 with TRBJ2-2; no clear D gene. Germline V gives CDR1 SGHRS, CDR2 YFSETQ. V lost 7 bases and J 1 base, leaving 8 bases between the germline ends. CDR3 size: 13 residues. The CDR3 nucleotides are TGCGCCAGCGGGTACCAGAACACCGGGGAGCTGTTTTTT. Translated: CASGYQNTGELFF.

The chain combines TRBV7-3 with TRBJ2-1; 8 bases fit TRBD1. The CDR3 is 15 residues long. Germline loops: CDR1 SGHTA, CDR2 FQGTGA. Trimming at V came to 5 bases and at J to 5 bases, leaving 8 bases not matched to a gene. The CDR3 loop reads CASSTPGGLDNEQFF. Here the CDR3 DNA reads TGTGCCAGCAGCACTCCAGGGGGCTTGGACAATGAGCAGTTCTTC.

This clone was counted a few times. J is TRBJ1-1 and V is TRBV29-1; no clear D gene. Trimming left V 7 bases short and J 3 bases short, with 9 bases between. This CDR3 spans 11 amino acids. Germline loops: CDR1 SQVTM, CDR2 ANQGSEA. The CDR3 DNA follows: TGCAGCGCCTGGGAGTACACTGAAGCTTTCTTT. It encodes CSAWEYTEAFF.

This clone has more than one count but fewer than ten. The chain uses TRBV7-9 and TRBJ2-1, with TRBD2 matching 9 bases. CDR1 and CDR2 from the germline V gene are SEHNR and FQNEAQ (reference sequence). The trim removed 0 bases at V and 7 bases at J, leaving 7 bases unmatched. The CDR3 is 16 residues long. The CDR3 sequence is CASSLAYRGRVNEQFF. The CDR3 region has the DNA TGTGCCAGCAGCTTAGCATACCGCGGGAGGGTGAATGAGCAGTTCTTC. Full variable domain (missing parts from reference TRBV7-9 and TRBJ2-1): DTGVSQNPRHKITKRGQNVTFRCDPISEHNRLYWYRQTLGQGPEFLTYFQNEAQLEKSRLLSDRFSAERPKGSFSTLEIQRTEQGDSAMYLCASSLAYRGRVNEQFFGPGTRLTVL.

This sequence joins TRBV7-8 and TRBJ2-7; TRBD2 agrees at 8 bases. The CDR3 length is 15 residues. Looked up from germline, CDR1 is SGHVS and CDR2 is FQNEAQ. V gave up 5 bases and J gave up 0 bases; unmatched junction bases: 6. The CDR3 DNA follows: TGTGCCAGCAGCCGTACGGGGGGGAGCTCCTACGAGCAGTACTTC. Translating it yields CASSRTGGSSYEQYF. Full variable domain (rest looked up from reference TRBV7-8 and TRBJ2-7): GAGVSQSPRYKVAKRGQDVALRCDPISGHVSLFWYQQALGQGPEFLTYFQNEAQLDKSGLPSDRFFAERPEGSVSTLKIQRTQQEDSAVYLCASSRTGGSSYEQYFGPGTRLTVT.

The V call is TRBV28, the J call TRBJ2-7, with a weak D call TRBD2 (5 bases). This CDR3 comprises 13 residues. Germline V gene lookup returns CDR1 MDHEN and CDR2 SYDVKM. Trimming left V 10 bases short and J 2 bases short, with 15 bases between. The CDR3 region is CATGETVTYEQYF. CDR3 nucleotides: TGTGCCACCGGGGAGACGGTAACCTACGAGCAGTACTTC.

The chain joins TRBV11-1 to TRBJ2-7; D gene ambiguous. This CDR3 contains 14 residues. Trimming removed 7 bases from V and 2 bases from J, with 15 bases in between. Germline V CDR1 and CDR2: SGHAT, FQDESV (reference sequence). This CDR3 reads CASTSSQRPYEQYF. Written as DNA, the CDR3 is TGTGCCAGCACCTCGTCCCAGCGCCCCTACGAGCAGTACTTC.

J is TRBJ2-1 and V is TRBV7-7, with D perhaps matching TRBD2 (5 bases). Trimming cost V 1 base and J 4 bases, with 11 bases left between them. The CDR3 is 15 amino acids. CDR1 is SSHAT, CDR2 FNYEAQ, per germline (reference sequence). The CDR3 region is CASSLVPSLYNEQFF. The CDR3, as DNA: TGTGCCAGCAGCTTAGTCCCTAGCCTGTACAATGAGCAGTTCTTC.

V gene TRBV11-3 combines with J gene TRBJ2-7, with TRBD2 matching 8 bases. V gave up 4 bases and J gave up 0 bases; unmatched junction bases: 5. This CDR3 is 15 amino acids long. CDR1 is SGHNT, CDR2 YENEEA, per germline. CDR3 region: CASSSSTSGSYEQYF. CDR3 sequence (DNA): TGTGCCAGCAGCTCCTCAACTAGCGGCTCCTACGAGCAGTACTTC.

The chain is built from TRBV9 and TRBJ1-2; the D is unclear. Germline CDR1 SGDLS, CDR2 YYNGEE. The length of the CDR3 is 14 residues. V was shortened by 3 bases and J by 2 bases, with 11 bases between the two germline ends. CDR3 region: CASSGLRLNYGYTF. Here the CDR3 DNA reads TGTGCCAGCAGCGGGCTGCGGCTCAACTATGGCTACACCTTC.

The sample holds one count of this clone. The rearrangement links TRBV29-1 to TRBJ2-1; no clear D gene. The CDR3 is made up of 12 amino acids. V was shortened by 3 bases and J by 8 bases, with 11 bases between the two germline ends. Germline lookup yields CDR1 SQVTM and CDR2 ANQGSEA. CDR3 protein: CSVEGKVDEQFF. For the CDR3, the DNA is TGCAGCGTTGAGGGGAAAGTGGATGAGCAGTTCTTC.

On this clone itself: This may arise from a read error, as a much more abundant clone is one base away. The rearrangement joins TRBV5-4 to TRBJ1-1, with 7 nucleotides matching TRBD1. With 3 bases clipped from V and 1 base from J, the junction kept 0 bases outside the gene matches. The germline V gene has CDR1 SGHNT and CDR2 YYREEE (reference sequence). CDR3 size: 13 residues. CDR3 nucleotides: TGTGCCAGCAGCTGGGACAGGAACACTGAAGCTTTCTTT. Its protein product is CASSWDRNTEAFF. Full variable domain (outside the CDR3, taken from reference TRBV5-4 and TRBJ1-1): ETGVTQSPTHLIKTRGQQVTLRCSSQSGHNTVSWYQQALGQGPQFIFQYYREEENGRGNFPPRFSGLQFPNYSSELNVNALELDDSALYLCASSWDRNTEAFFGQGTRLTVV.

The chain links TRBV4-1 to TRBJ2-7, with D perhaps being TRBD1 or TRBD2 (5 bases each). V was trimmed by 1 base and J by 6 bases, leaving 16 bases between them. The CDR3 has 15 amino acids. Germline V CDR1 and CDR2: MGHRA, YSYEKL. DNA for the CDR3: TGCGCCAGCAGCCAAGCCGGGGCTGTCATTTCCGAGCAGTACTTC. As protein: CASSQAGAVISEQYF.

This chain joins TRBV5-1 and TRBJ2-7; 11 bases align to TRBD1. Germline loops: CDR1 SGHRS, CDR2 YFSETQ. The CDR3 contains 14 residues. J was trimmed by 5 bases and V by 5 bases; bases with no gene match: 6. This CDR3 reads CASSRDRGKDEQYF. CDR3 DNA sequence: TGCGCCAGCAGTCGGGACAGGGGGAAAGACGAGCAGTACTTC.

This CDR3 is CASSSGTGGYQPQHF. The CDR3 region has the DNA TGTGCCAGCAGTTCCGGGACGGGTGGTTATCAGCCCCAGCATTTT. V and J are TRBV6-5 and TRBJ1-5, with D tentatively TRBD1 (5 bases). CDR3 length: 15 amino acids. CDR1 and CDR2 (germline): MNHEY, SVGAGI. V lost 4 bases to trimming and J lost 5 bases, with 15 bases between them.

The chain links TRBV6-1 to TRBJ2-1, with TRBD2 identical over 10 bases. J lost 5 bases, V lost 8 bases, and 6 bases had no gene match. CDR1 is MNHNS and CDR2 is SASEGT in the germline V gene. The CDR3 length is 14 residues. CDR3 residues: CASQIAGGHNEQFF. The CDR3 nucleotides are TGTGCCAGCCAAATAGCGGGAGGACACAATGAGCAGTTCTTC.

The chain joins TRBV7-9 to TRBJ1-4; a possible D gene is TRBD1 (5 bases). There are 17 residues in the CDR3. Germline CDR1 reads SEHNR; CDR2 reads FQNEAQ (reference sequence). Trimming cost V 1 base and J 5 bases, with 17 bases left between them. This chain's CDR3 is CASSLGRGGRVNEKLFF. The DNA of the CDR3 is TGTGCCAGCAGCTTAGGCCGGGGAGGCAGGGTCAATGAAAAACTGTTTTTT.

This clone was seen just once. The V gene is TRBV5-4, the J gene TRBJ2-1; D remains unclear. The CDR3 spans 15 residues. Germline V gene sequence: CDR1 SGHNT, CDR2 YYREEE (reference sequence). Trimming removed 4 bases at V and 0 bases at J, with 11 bases between. The CDR3 is CASSPTVSSYNEQFF. CDR3 DNA sequence: TGTGCCAGCAGCCCAACAGTGAGCTCCTACAATGAGCAGTTCTTC.

This rearrangement joins TRBV7-9 to TRBJ2-5; D is possibly TRBD2 (6 bases). Germline lookup yields CDR1 SEHNR and CDR2 FQNEAQ (reference sequence). Trimming shortened V by 3 bases and J by 5 bases, and 10 bases separated the two germline ends. This CDR3 region has 13 residues. DNA for the CDR3: TGTGCCAGCAGCTTGGGCGGGGTGGAGACCCAGTACTTC. It translates to CASSLGGVETQYF.

The chain links TRBV5-8 to TRBJ2-2, with 9 bases matching TRBD1. The CDR3 length is 14 residues. Trimming at V came to 5 bases and at J to 6 bases, leaving 5 bases not matched to a gene. Per the germline V gene, CDR1 is SGHTS and CDR2 is YDEGEE. The CDR3 here is CASSKGQGPGELFF. The CDR3, as DNA: TGTGCCAGCAGTAAGGGACAGGGTCCCGGGGAGCTGTTTTTT.

V usage is TRBV5-6 and J usage is TRBJ1-4; no firm D call. CDR1 and CDR2 (germline): SGHDT, YYEEEE. V lost 4 bases, J lost 0 bases, and 16 bases lay in between. The CDR3 runs to 17 residues. CDR3 protein: CASSPTAGSATNEKLFF. The CDR3 DNA is TGTGCCAGCAGCCCAACGGCCGGCAGCGCAACTAATGAAAAACTGTTTTTT.

The chain couples TRBV6-5 to TRBJ1-2; TRBD1 is a possible D gene (6 bases). Germline CDR1 is MNHEY and CDR2 is SVGAGI. The CDR3 consists of 14 residues. V gave up 0 bases and J gave up 4 bases, with 9 bases separating them. CDR3 amino acids: CASSYSGGSYGYTF. The DNA of the CDR3 is TGTGCCAGCAGTTACTCAGGGGGAAGCTATGGCTACACCTTC.

The V call is TRBV18, the J call TRBJ2-7; 9 bases fit TRBD2. The CDR3 length is 13 residues. Germline assignment: CDR1 KGHSH and CDR2 LQKENI. The trim removed 3 bases at V and 6 bases at J, leaving 3 bases unmatched. CDR3 bases: TGTGCCAGCTCACCGGGACTAGCCTTCGAGCAGTACTTC. Protein product: CASSPGLAFEQYF.

The chain links TRBV23-1 to TRBJ2-1, with 8 bases that match TRBD2. TRBV23-1 is filed as an ORF, its function uncertain. The CDR3 is made up of 14 amino acids. V shed 11 bases, J shed 8 bases, and the junction held 14 bases outside the gene matches. The CDR3 sequence is CAQPGAGGSDEQFF. Written as DNA, the CDR3 is TGCGCCCAGCCGGGGGCGGGAGGTTCGGATGAGCAGTTCTTC.

The chain has TRBV28 and TRBJ2-7; either TRBD1 or TRBD2 may fit D (5 bases each). Germline CDR1 MDHEN, CDR2 SYDVKM. V was pared by 4 bases and J by 1 base, with 14 bases between. This CDR3 spans 15 amino acids. The CDR3 coding sequence is TGTGCCAGCAGTTGGGGCCCCTCGGGGTCCTACGAGCAGTACTTC. Its translation: CASSWGPSGSYEQYF. Complete variable domain (other parts from reference TRBV28 and TRBJ2-7): DVKVTQSSRYLVKRTGEKVFLECVQDMDHENMFWYRQDPGLGLRLIYFSYDVKMKEKGDIPEGYSVSREKKERFSLILESASTNQTSMYLCASSWGPSGSYEQYFGPGTRLTVT.

The count of this clone is one. The V and J genes are TRBV27 and TRBJ1-1; the D gene is possibly TRBD1 (5 bases). Germline V lookup: CDR1 MNHEY, CDR2 SMNVEV (reference sequence). V shed 5 bases and J shed 3 bases, with 13 bases lying between them. The CDR3 contains 14 residues. CDR3 residues: CASSSQGEYTEAFF. The DNA of the CDR3 is TGTGCCAGCAGTAGCCAGGGTGAGTACACTGAAGCTTTCTTT.